This paragraph covers one T cell receptor (beta chain) sequence. No cognate antigen has been identified for it. There are no base qualities to consult, and no much larger clone falls within one base. The cohort comprised around 700 healthy bone marrow donors. Cohort members were all nominally healthy when sampled, although unrecorded immune exposures were likely present. The donor was CMV seronegative and was included in the group of around 320 seronegative cohort members. A peripheral blood sample was collected from each donor, and TCR beta sequencing was performed on peripheral blood mononuclear cells. Genomic DNA was extracted from the blood cell samples with the Qiagen DNeasy Blood Extraction Kit. The sample belongs to a study of cytomegalovirus exposure and HLA in healthy donors (TCRdb year 2017). Background for the entire study: According to an earlier analysis of 550 to 700 of the donors, 150 million to 200 million T cells yielded over 100 million unique TCR beta sequences and approximately 300 Gb of sequence data. An early release that covered roughly 600 HLA-typed donors contained about 300 gigabases of sequencing data and 65 million to 100 million unique TCR sequences. Of the 300 to 500 genotyped donors, more than 75% were placed in the genetic ancestry cluster associated with self-reported Caucasian donors. The study was designed to test whether signatures of past pathogen exposure could be identified by cataloging public T cell receptors. The study profiled the T cell repertoires of hundreds of subjects by immunosequencing and related them to cytomegalovirus serostatus. In addition to the first cohort of 650 to 800 subjects, a separate validation cohort of over 90 different subjects was used. High-throughput TCR immunosequencing, statistical association of individual TCRs with disease status, and machine learning were combined to predict cytomegalovirus infection status. To study patterns of TCR occurrence, a later analysis re-analyzed previously published TCR beta repertoires from 600 to 750 donors and added high-resolution HLA genotyping. In the later analysis, no new phenotypic data were used to find candidate immune exposures; instead, reliance was placed on TCR beta sequences and their occurrence across donors. In an earlier analysis of a few hundred of the donors, high-throughput TCR beta sequencing was used to judge whether each TCR beta V gene segment behaved as functional or pseudogenic. Alongside the repertoire data, information on donor age, sex, ethnicity and CMV serostatus was compiled. Genome-wide SNP genotypes for about 60% of the roughly 670 donors were used in a later genetic analysis, which treated that subset as a discovery cohort. All discovery cohort repertoires had been generated using a single sequencing platform. HLA typing covered class I and class II loci at four-digit resolution. The number of donors typed differed by locus, with roughly 629-640 for A, B, C, DRB1 and DQB1, more than 500 for DQA1, 606 for DPA1, and under 490 for DPB1. Four to six DR-DQ haplotypes were handled as single units for association and clustering, since linkage in the cohort was strong. Among some 410 genotyped donors of the cohort, an average of approximately 240,000 unique TCR beta nucleotide sequences were sequenced per donor, around a sixth of them non-productive.

General study outcomes and caveats: According to a later analysis, most CMV-associated TCR beta chains appeared to be HLA-restricted, and the HLA associations seemed to be driven largely by CMV exposure. In a later analysis, some 17,000 TCR beta sequences were associated with specific HLA alleles at a false discovery rate of 0.05. Because counts were too low, about 15 rarely observed V segments, including chromosome 9 orphons, were left out of the earlier analysis of some 600 of the donors. A group of highly shared sequence variants was considered likely to be a technical artifact of the sequencing pipeline. In a later analysis, several top co-occurrence clusters were reported to appear linked to parvovirus B19, influenza, CMV and Epstein-Barr virus. Roughly uniform sequencing depth across donors was assumed in presence/absence analyses, although this assumption may not hold. In a later genetic analysis, a missense DCLRE1C variant was associated with V-gene and J-gene trimming of TCR beta chains, and the association was replicated in an independent cohort. Correlated functional status among segregating V segments might reflect linkage disequilibrium, but an unknown experimental factor could not be ruled out. When HLA alleles, especially DR and DQ, strongly co-occurred, attributing TCR associations to individual alleles was difficult. According to the authors, the approach could potentially be generalized to other disease states and immunological phenotypes. HLA typing was unavailable for some donors at each locus, so association tests used only the typed subset. Most TCR sequences were seen in very few donors, while some public TCRs were found in many individuals. The classifier was reported to diagnose cytomegalovirus status with high specificity and sensitivity in both the original cohort and the validation cohort. In a later analysis, the rate of TCR association differed among HLA loci, with DRB1 alleles having the most associated TCRs and HLA-C alleles having the fewest. Only TCR beta chains were sequenced in this cohort, and the absence of alpha or paired-chain data limited detectable features. In an earlier analysis of over 550 of the donors, most TCR beta V segments were observed in productive rearrangements about 90% or about 30% of the time, broadly matching IMGT annotations. In vitro tests confirmed that a few of the cytomegalovirus-associated TCR beta chains recognize cytomegalovirus antigens. The study gave a list of about 170 TCR beta chains associated with cytomegalovirus. In a later analysis, HLA-associated TCR beta chains showed more clonal expansion and lower generation probabilities than non-associated chains that were equally common. In a later genetic analysis, fewer N-insertions in productive TCRs were reported among donors in an Asian-associated ancestry cluster than the roughly 670-donor mean. Immune exposure information for the cohort was limited to CMV serostatus. A further reported finding was that TCR beta sequences accurately predicted the HLA-A and HLA-B alleles for most subjects in the first cohort.

Library prep was done by the immunoSEQ multiplex PCR assay. For the multiplex PCR, a mixture combining 60 forward primers for TCR Vbeta segments and 13 reverse primers for TCR Jbeta segments was used. Amplification of the CDR3 region of rearranged TCR beta genes was performed with a multiplex PCR assay on genomic DNA. The Illumina HiSeq System was used to sequence the amplified TCR beta libraries as 87-base-pair reads. Turning to the authors' computational methods: A later analysis tallied approximately 87 million unique TCR beta chains across the 550 to 850 repertoires, and approximately 11 million of those chains were shared by two or more donors. Raw reads were error-corrected and collapsed into unique sequences with a nearest-neighbor algorithm that merged closely related sequences to remove PCR and sequencing errors. To assign V, D and J gene segments, CDR3 sequences were aligned to IMGT reference sequences. Each retained sequence needed at least a six-nucleotide match to both a V gene segment and a J gene segment. A rearrangement counted as productive if the CDR3 had no stop codons and remained in frame with V and J, and every other rearrangement counted as non-productive. CDR3 was defined by IMGT convention, running from the second conserved V-encoded cysteine to the conserved J-encoded phenylalanine. Sequences without an unambiguous match to a single V gene segment were excluded from the earlier analysis of 450 to 650 of the donors. An earlier analysis of almost 600 of the donors classified V segments as functional when productive rearrangements were above 56.7% and as segregating when the standard deviation between donors was above 5%. A statistical classification framework was developed to diagnose cytomegalovirus status using the catalog of TCR beta chain sequences. In a later analysis, V and J genes were assigned by comparing TCR nucleotide sequences against IMGT/GENE-DB human TR gene sequences. Using the TCRdist pipeline, a later analysis assigned CDR3 sequences along with most-parsimonious VDJ recombination scenarios. In a later analysis, every TCR beta chain was defined by the combination of its CDR3 amino acid sequence and its V-gene family, and reads without a unique V-gene family were dropped. In a later analysis, a few hundred highly shared, low-generation-probability nucleotide sequences were removed to address suspected cross-contamination and a sequencing artifact. In a later analysis, a clonal expansion index was calculated for each public chain from normalized within-repertoire ranks of inferred template counts. A later analysis computed generation probabilities with a VDJ recombination model fitted to out-of-frame rearrangements, and checked the results against IGoR. In a later analysis, hypergeometric tests were used to score TCR-TCR, TCR-HLA and TCR-CMV co-occurrence, with a repertoire-size bias correction applied to TCR pairs. In a later analysis, false discovery rates were estimated by permuting HLA or CMV assignments 20 times. In a later analysis, co-occurring TCRs were grouped using DBSCAN, with TCRdist sequence similarity added in when clustering inside HLA-allele-positive subsets. For co-occurrence clustering, repertoires with fewer than 30,000 or more than 120,000 public chains were excluded, along with 5 or 6 repertoires with anomalous nucleotide sharing. Here the immuneACCESS table is served through TCRdb, limited to in-frame sequences with V and J called. Missing clones are a known gap in these copies; in checked studies unresolved V genes cover under half, and the rest lacks a known reason. V and J calls and clone size are given by that table; D and trimming were obtained from the DNA. This sample lists 200,000 to 250,000 clones; over 65% were detected once. The ten largest clones capture roughly 0.6% of the sample.

The sample taken for sequencing was PBMCs. This TCR was recovered from a man aged 18 to 35 in good health and CMV-seronegative.

For the CDR3, the sequence is CASSGDRVSYEQYF. The DNA sequence reads TGCGCCAGCAGTGGCGACAGGGTCTCCTACGAGCAGTACTTC. The V and J segments used are TRBV10-2 and TRBJ2-5; TRBD1 lines up with 7 middle nucleotides. The J call is uncertain, as TRBJ2-7 better fits the DNA end. The germline V gene provides CDR1 WSHSY and CDR2 SAAADI. Including cysteine and phenylalanine, the CDR3 has 14 amino acids. Just CDR3 DNA is preserved here, 42 bases in frame from base 1.